The 6 T cell receptor beta chains presented below share a single source sample, sequenced in a study of blood T cells in healthy people across ages. For the second PCR, which ran for about 6 to 11 cycles, a sample-barcoded 5' primer and a J-beta primer mix were used. MiXCR was run by TCRdb on the 5' RACE reads, yielding one entry per CDR3 protein. The sample contains more than 600,000 distinct CDR3 sequences, 20% to 25% of which appear only once. These sequences were also reported in another study, on T cells of mothers and their children.

The sample was blood. These receptors originate from a boy aged 5-17 years in good health.

The gene calls are TRBV5-1 and TRBJ2-5; TRBD2 agrees at 7 bases. The closer fit of TRBJ2-7 to the DNA end suggests the J call may be wrong. The germline gives CDR1 SGHRS, CDR2 YFSETQ. The CDR3 covers 16 residues. The CDR3 sequence is CASSVLSGLGTYEQYF. CDR3 nucleotide sequence: TGCGCCAGCAGCGTCCTTAGCGGGCTAGGGACCTACGAGCAGTACTTC.

The rearrangement links TRBV7-9 to TRBJ1-1; D unclear. Trimming pared 1 base from V and 1 base from J, leaving 10 bases between. This CDR3 contains 15 residues. Germline V CDR1 and CDR2: SEHNR, FQNEAQ (reference sequence). The DNA of the CDR3 is TGTGCCAGCAGCTTAGTCACGCAGCCGAACACTGAAGCTTTCTTT. Translated, it gives CASSLVTQPNTEAFF.

This clonotype was recorded a few times. This rearrangement joins TRBV7-9 to TRBJ2-5; TRBD1 matches 9 bases. V lost 4 bases, J lost 5 bases, and 14 bases stayed unmatched. From germline, CDR1 is SEHNR and CDR2 FQNEAQ (reference sequence). The CDR3 is 17 residues long. CDR3 region: CASSSLSRDRVGETQYF. CDR3 sequence (DNA): TGTGCCAGCAGCTCGTTGTCCCGGGACAGGGTTGGGGAGACCCAGTACTTC.

Ten or more counts support this clonotype. V is TRBV6-5 and J is TRBJ2-4, with D perhaps matching TRBD2 (6 bases). Germline V CDR1 and CDR2: MNHEY, SVGAGI. The length of the CDR3 is 15 residues. The V and J ends lost 6 bases and 1 base respectively, with 13 bases between them. The CDR3 loop reads CASSPGVSAKNIQYF. CDR3 coding DNA: TGTGCCAGCAGCCCGGGGGTTTCGGCCAAAAACATTCAGTACTTC.

This clonotype was found a few times. The rearrangement joins TRBV20-1 to TRBJ2-5; D is perhaps TRBD2 (5 bases). Germline CDR1 is DFQATT and CDR2 is SNEGSKA (reference sequence). This CDR3 is built from 15 residues. Trimming shortened V by 2 bases and J by 1 base, and 14 bases separated the two germline ends. The CDR3 protein is CSARPLGVGQETQYF. In DNA form, the CDR3 reads TGCAGTGCTAGACCCTTGGGAGTAGGCCAAGAGACCCAGTACTTC.

This clonotype was counted between two and nine times. CDR3 DNA: TGTGCCAGCGGCGGGGGGAGTCTCAAGCAGTACTTC. Residues: CASGGGSLKQYF. V gene TRBV12-3 or TRBV12-4 combines with J gene TRBJ2-7, with 8 bases that match TRBD2. This CDR3 region has 12 residues. The ends lost 8 bases at V and 8 bases at J; junction bases unmatched: 8.